Described below is a single TCR beta chain sequence and its context. The target antigen is unknown. CDR1 is MNHNY and CDR2 is SVGAGI in the germline V gene (reference sequence). Trimming removed 7 bases from V and 4 bases from J; junction bases left unmatched: 8. The CDR3 sequence is 14 residues long. The study ran its PCR with 60 Vbeta and 13 Jbeta primers. Original methodology: Per a later analysis, the number of unique TCR beta chains was roughly 83 million, of which roughly 9.9 million were shared. Repertoires were generated with immunoSEQ multiplex PCR, while TCRdb's copy carries only in-frame clones and drops some. The D gene and trimming were derived from the DNA, and the V and J assignments and clone size from that table. Of tens of thousands of clones detected, less than 85% appear once; the ten largest clones hold 1.1%. The data were obtained in a study of cytomegalovirus exposure and HLA in healthy donors. Study conclusions and caveats: Some TCR beta chains (roughly 150 of them) were listed as cytomegalovirus-associated. When analyzed later, a missense DCLRE1C variant was found to be linked to TCR beta V- and J-gene trimming. Common viral pathogens (according to a later analysis) appeared linked to several of the most significant clusters.

The chain couples TRBV6-6 to TRBJ1-1, with 8 bases aligning to TRBD1. The sequenced sample was PBMCs. This sequence originates from a male donor in good health and CMV-seronegative. CDR3 residues: CASNPSQGATEAFF. In DNA, the CDR3 is TGTGCCAGCAACCCCTCTCAGGGGGCCACTGAAGCTTTCTTT.